This TCR beta chain was identified in a study of shared clonotypes between healthy human individuals. Between the trimmed V and J ends, which lost 2 bases and 8 bases, there was a span of 11 bases. The CDR3 runs 13 residues. The germline V gene encodes CDR1 SGDLS and CDR2 YYNGEE. TCRdb's table, derived via immunoSEQ multiplex PCR, lists solely in-frame clones and lacks some. Found here are about 2.3 million clones, more than 80% of them singletons; the top ten hold 0.39%. The sequence was obtained from a man between 18 and 35 years old in good health. Some clones in this sample may be carry-over from other donors' samples. The specimen sequenced was naive CD4+ T cells from PBMCs. Subset reported: CD45RA+ positively selected. The J gene is TRBJ2-1, the V gene TRBV9; D possibly uses TRBD1 or TRBD2 (6 bases each). As DNA, the CDR3 is TGTGCCAGCAGCGTGGGGGGCCTGGATGAGCAGTTCTTC. It codes for CASSVGGLDEQFF.